This TCR beta chain was captured by sequencing in a study of chemoradiotherapy in HPV16-positive cancers. General study findings and limits: Better recurrence-free survival went with HPV-responsive T-cell expansion in HPV16-positive patients. Non-HPV-specific T cells did not expand in tumors during treatment, whereas candidate HPV-specific clones and E7-related motifs did.

Comments on this clone: Antigen: not known.

Repeated repertoire sampling spanned the course of chemoradiotherapy. Germline V lookup: CDR1 SGDLS, CDR2 YYNGEE. Deletions cut 0 bases from V and 0 bases from J, with 5 bases between. There are 14 residues in the CDR3. This table comes from immunoSEQ multiplex PCR, and its TCRdb copy is limited to in-frame clones, with some not included. This table holds 4,900 or so clones, 86% found once. Sequenced material: tumor tissue, taken from a patient who underwent chemoradiotherapy. This TCR was recovered from a human donor with HPV-associated anogenital cancer. The J gene is TRBJ2-3, the V gene TRBV9; D remains unclear. The CDR3 is CASSVAGSTDTQYF. In nucleotides, the CDR3 is TGTGCCAGCAGCGTAGCCGGGAGCACAGATACGCAGTATTTT.